This TCR beta chain was retrieved from a study of cytomegalovirus exposure and HLA in healthy donors (dated by TCRdb to about 2017). About the investigation overall: According to an earlier analysis of 450 to 650 of the donors, 150 million to 200 million T cells yielded some 120 million unique TCR beta sequences and about 280 Gb of sequence data. An early release that covered some 640 HLA-typed donors contained approximately 320 gigabases of sequencing data and 80 million or so unique TCR sequences. Of the roughly 400 genotyped donors, around 81% fell in the genetic ancestry cluster associated with self-reported Caucasian donors. The study aimed to test whether signatures of past pathogen exposure could be identified by cataloging public T cell receptors. The study used immunosequencing to profile the T cell repertoires of approximately 690 subjects and linked those repertoires to cytomegalovirus serostatus. A separate validation cohort of some 130 different subjects was used in addition to the roughly 640-subject first cohort. To predict cytomegalovirus infection status, the study brought together high-throughput TCR immunosequencing, statistical association of individual TCRs with disease status, and machine learning. A later analysis re-analyzed previously published TCR beta repertoires from roughly 690 donors and added high-resolution HLA genotyping to study TCR occurrence patterns. Rather than drawing on any new phenotypic data, the later analysis identified candidate immune exposures from TCR beta sequences and the way those sequences occurred across donors. In an earlier analysis of around 540 of the donors, high-throughput TCR beta sequencing was used to judge whether each TCR beta V gene segment behaved as functional or pseudogenic. Alongside the repertoire data, information on donor age, sex, ethnicity and CMV serostatus was compiled. A later genetic analysis used genome-wide SNP genotypes for about 55% of the 666 donors, treating that subset as a discovery cohort. Every repertoire in the discovery cohort had been generated on one and the same sequencing platform. Both class I and class II loci were covered by HLA typing, at four-digit resolution. Typing coverage differed by locus: A, B, C, DRB1 and DQB1 were typed in roughly 620-640 donors, DQA1 in about 500, DPA1 in approximately 600, and DPB1 in 450 to 490. Several DR-DQ haplotypes were treated as single units for association and clustering because of strong linkage in the cohort. Across approximately 400 genotyped donors of the cohort, an average of about 220,000 unique TCR beta nucleotide sequences per donor were sequenced, and approximately 17% of those sequences were non-productive.

The cohort consisted of approximately 670 healthy bone marrow donors. Cohort members were all nominally healthy when sampled, although unrecorded immune exposures were likely present. The donor tested CMV seropositive, placing the donor among the 250 to 300 seropositive members of the cohort. A peripheral blood sample was collected from each donor, and TCR beta sequencing was performed on peripheral blood mononuclear cells. The Qiagen DNeasy Blood Extraction Kit was used to extract genomic DNA from the blood cell samples. Broader findings and caveats from the paper: A further reported finding was that TCR beta sequences accurately predicted the HLA-A and HLA-B alleles for most subjects in the first cohort. An association between a missense DCLRE1C variant and V-gene and J-gene trimming of TCR beta chains was found in a later genetic analysis and replicated in an independent cohort. Linkage disequilibrium might explain the correlated functional status among segregating V segments, but an unknown experimental factor could not be ruled out. Strong co-occurrence of HLA alleles, especially DR and DQ, made assigning TCR associations to individual alleles difficult. The study gave a list of around 170 TCR beta chains associated with cytomegalovirus. In a later genetic analysis, fewer N-insertions in productive TCRs were reported among donors in an Asian-associated ancestry cluster than the approximately 630-donor mean. A cluster of highly shared sequence variants was judged likely to be a technical artifact of the sequencing pipeline. A later analysis found that TCR association rates varied across HLA loci, with DRB1 alleles showing the most associated TCRs and HLA-C alleles the fewest. The 87-base-pair reads could not distinguish some IMGT-functional V segments, including TRBV6-2 and TRBV6-3, so those segments were excluded. Most TCR sequences were observed very rarely across donors, whereas some public TCRs were present in many individuals. In a later analysis, HLA-associated TCR beta chains were found to be more clonally expanded and to have lower generation probabilities than equally common non-associated chains. Presence/absence analyses assumed roughly uniform sequencing depth across donors, an assumption that may not hold. In both the original and validation cohorts, the classifier was reported to diagnose cytomegalovirus status with high specificity and sensitivity. The cohort was sequenced for TCR beta chains only, and without alpha or paired-chain data the features that could be detected were limited. Immune exposure information for the cohort was limited to CMV serostatus. It was suggested by the authors that the approach could potentially be generalized to other disease states and immunological phenotypes. Because counts were too low, roughly 16 rarely observed V segments, including chromosome 9 orphons, were left out of the earlier analysis of about 500 of the donors. An earlier analysis of approximately 540 of the donors showed that most TCR beta V segments appeared in productive rearrangements either about 90% or about 30% of the time, which broadly matched IMGT annotations. Most CMV-associated TCR beta chains appeared to be HLA-restricted in a later analysis, and the HLA associations seemed to be driven largely by CMV exposure. In vitro tests confirmed that a few of the cytomegalovirus-associated TCR beta chains recognize cytomegalovirus antigens. Because HLA typing was missing for some donors at each locus, association tests included only the typed subset. Specific HLA alleles were associated with 18,000 or so TCR beta sequences at a false discovery rate of 0.05 in a later analysis. In a later analysis, several top co-occurrence clusters were reported to appear linked to parvovirus B19, influenza, CMV and Epstein-Barr virus.

Reading from cysteine to phenylalanine, the CDR3 counts 15 amino acids. Kept here is only the CDR3 DNA, which spans 45 bases and is read in frame from base 1. Per the germline V gene, MDHEN is the CDR1 and SYDVKM is the CDR2. Germline trimming amounts to 5 bases on V and 2 bases on J, with 5 as the count of junction bases outside the gene matches. Worth noting for this clone: The target of this receptor is not known. No much larger clone exists at a distance of one base, and base qualities are not known.

Libraries were made using the immunoSEQ multiplex PCR assay. A mixture of 60 forward primers for TCR Vbeta segments and 13 reverse primers for TCR Jbeta segments was used in the multiplex PCR. Amplification of the CDR3 region of rearranged TCR beta genes was performed with a multiplex PCR assay on genomic DNA. The amplified TCR beta libraries were sequenced on the Illumina HiSeq System as 87-base-pair reads. On the study's bioinformatics: Across the 640 or so repertoires, a later analysis counted roughly 77 million unique TCR beta chains, roughly 11 million of which were shared by at least two donors. To remove PCR and sequencing errors, raw reads were error-corrected and collapsed into unique sequences using a nearest-neighbor algorithm that merged closely related sequences. CDR3 sequences were aligned to IMGT reference sequences to assign V, D and J gene segments. Each retained sequence needed at least a six-nucleotide match to both a V gene segment and a J gene segment. Rearrangements were classified as productive when the CDR3 lacked stop codons and remained in frame with V and J, and all other rearrangements were classified as non-productive. CDR3 was defined by IMGT convention, running from the second conserved V-encoded cysteine to the conserved J-encoded phenylalanine. The earlier analysis of 587 of the donors excluded sequences that lacked an unambiguous match to a single V gene segment. In an earlier analysis of 450 to 700 of the donors, V segments were called functional above 56.7% productive rearrangements and were called segregating when the between-donor standard deviation exceeded 5%. A statistical classification framework was built for diagnosing cytomegalovirus status from the catalog of TCR beta chain sequences. V and J gene assignment, in a later analysis, came from comparing TCR nucleotide sequences with IMGT/GENE-DB human TR gene sequences. A later analysis assigned CDR3 sequences and most-parsimonious VDJ recombination scenarios with the TCRdist pipeline. A later analysis defined each TCR beta chain by its CDR3 amino acid sequence plus V-gene family, and excluded reads lacking a unique V-gene family. A later analysis removed nearly 600 highly shared, low-generation-probability nucleotide sequences to deal with suspected cross-contamination and a sequencing artifact. In a later analysis, a clonal expansion index was calculated for each public chain from normalized within-repertoire ranks of inferred template counts. In a later analysis, generation probabilities were computed using a VDJ recombination model fitted to out-of-frame rearrangements, and the results were checked against IGoR. A later analysis scored TCR-TCR, TCR-HLA and TCR-CMV co-occurrence with hypergeometric tests, applying a repertoire-size bias correction to TCR pairs. To estimate false discovery rates, a later analysis permuted the HLA or CMV assignments 20 times. In a later analysis, co-occurring TCRs were grouped with DBSCAN, and TCRdist sequence similarity was added when clustering was performed within HLA-allele-positive subsets. Repertoires with fewer than 30,000 or more than 120,000 public chains, plus five repertoires with anomalous nucleotide sharing, were excluded from co-occurrence clustering. The table was pulled from immuneACCESS by TCRdb, which kept in-frame rearrangements only. Such tables lose some clones; where checked, under half of the loss comes from unresolved V genes, and the rest has no known cause. V, J and clone size are those of that table, while D and trimming were read from the DNA. The sample profile shows roughly 190,000 clones; roughly 80% of them were found once. The ten top clones hold more than 6% of the sample.

The chain is encoded by TRBV28 joined to TRBJ2-7; TRBD2 aligns with 11 central bases. The sample consisted of PBMCs. The TCR sequence derives from a man between 40 and 49 years old in good health and CMV-seropositive. This receptor has the CDR3 CASSISGGAPYEQYF. In nucleotide form, the sequence is TGTGCCAGCAGTATTAGCGGGGGGGCCCCCTACGAGCAGTACTTC. The reference TRBV28 and TRBJ2-7 proteins fill in what lies around the CDR3, so the full variable domain reads DVKVTQSSRYLVKRTGEKVFLECVQDMDHENMFWYRQDPGLGLRLIYFSYDVKMKEKGDIPEGYSVSREKKERFSLILESASTNQTSMYLCASSISGGAPYEQYFGPGTRLTVT.